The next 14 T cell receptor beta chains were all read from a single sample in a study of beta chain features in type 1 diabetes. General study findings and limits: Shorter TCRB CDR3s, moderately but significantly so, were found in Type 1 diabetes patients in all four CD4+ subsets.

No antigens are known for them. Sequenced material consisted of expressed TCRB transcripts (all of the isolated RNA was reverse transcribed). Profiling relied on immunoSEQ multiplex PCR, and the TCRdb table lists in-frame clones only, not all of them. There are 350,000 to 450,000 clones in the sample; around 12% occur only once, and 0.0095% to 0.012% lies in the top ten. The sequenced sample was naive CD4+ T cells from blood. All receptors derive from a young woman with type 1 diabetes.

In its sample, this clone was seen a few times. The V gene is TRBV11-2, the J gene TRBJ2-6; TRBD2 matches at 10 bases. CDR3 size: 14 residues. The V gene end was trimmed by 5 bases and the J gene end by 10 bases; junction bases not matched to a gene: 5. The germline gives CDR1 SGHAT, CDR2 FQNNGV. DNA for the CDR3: TGTGCCAGCAGCCCACTAGCGGGAAAAAACGTCCTGACTTTC. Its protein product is CASSPLAGKNVLTF.

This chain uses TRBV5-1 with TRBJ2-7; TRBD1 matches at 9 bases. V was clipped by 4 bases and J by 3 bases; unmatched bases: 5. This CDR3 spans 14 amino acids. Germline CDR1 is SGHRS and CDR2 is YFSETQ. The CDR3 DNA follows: TGCGCCAGCAGCATGGGACAGGGAGGCTACGAGCAGTACTTC. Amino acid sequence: CASSMGQGGYEQYF.

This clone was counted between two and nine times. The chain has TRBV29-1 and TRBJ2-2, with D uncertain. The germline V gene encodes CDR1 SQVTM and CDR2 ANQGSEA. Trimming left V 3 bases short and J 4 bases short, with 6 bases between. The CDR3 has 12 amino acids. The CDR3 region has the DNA TGCAGCGTTGACAGATCCACCGGGGAGCTGTTTTTT. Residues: CSVDRSTGELFF.

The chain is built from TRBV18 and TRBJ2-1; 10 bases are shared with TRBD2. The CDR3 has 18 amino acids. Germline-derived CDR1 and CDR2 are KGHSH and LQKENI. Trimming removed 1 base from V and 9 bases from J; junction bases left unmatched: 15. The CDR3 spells CASSPRVRASGRRSEQFF. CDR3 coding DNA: TGTGCCAGCTCACCACGGGTCCGGGCTAGCGGGAGACGTAGTGAGCAGTTCTTC. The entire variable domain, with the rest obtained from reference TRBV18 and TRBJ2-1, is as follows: NAGVMQNPRHLVRRRGQEARLRCSPMKGHSHVYWYRQLPEEGLKFMVYLQKENIIDESGMPKERFSAEFPKEGPSILRIQQVVRGDSAAYFCASSPRVRASGRRSEQFFGPGTRLTVL.

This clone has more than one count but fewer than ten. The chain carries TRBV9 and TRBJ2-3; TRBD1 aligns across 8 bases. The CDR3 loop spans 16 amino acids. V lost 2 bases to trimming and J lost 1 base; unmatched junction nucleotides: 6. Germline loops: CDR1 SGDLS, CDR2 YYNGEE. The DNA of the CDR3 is TGTGCCAGCAGCGTCCGGACAGGGCAGCGCACAGATACGCAGTATTTT. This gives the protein CASSVRTGQRTDTQYF.

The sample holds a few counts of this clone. The CDR3 bases are TGTGCCAGCAGCTCTAGCGGGCCCTCCTACAATGAGCAGTTCTTC. This codes for CASSSSGPSYNEQFF. The rearrangement joins TRBV5-6 to TRBJ2-1; 8 nucleotides align to TRBD2. The germline V gene encodes CDR1 SGHDT and CDR2 YYEEEE. Trimming took 3 bases from V and 0 from J; bases not matched to a gene: 2. There are 15 residues in the CDR3.

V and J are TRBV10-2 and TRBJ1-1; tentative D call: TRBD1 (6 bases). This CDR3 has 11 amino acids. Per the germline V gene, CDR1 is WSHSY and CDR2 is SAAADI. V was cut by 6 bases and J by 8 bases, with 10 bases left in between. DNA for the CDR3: TGCGCCAGCAGATTGGACAGCGAAGCTTTCTTT. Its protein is CASRLDSEAFF.

The CDR3 coding sequence is TGTGCCATCTGGACCGACAGGGGGCAGGACGAGCAGTACTTC. Protein: CAIWTDRGQDEQYF. The rearrangement links TRBV7-9 to TRBJ2-7, with TRBD1 matching over 10 bases. CDR3 length equals 14 residues. Germline V gene sequence: CDR1 SEHNR, CDR2 FQNEAQ (reference sequence). V lost 10 bases, J lost 5 bases, and 11 bases stayed unmatched.

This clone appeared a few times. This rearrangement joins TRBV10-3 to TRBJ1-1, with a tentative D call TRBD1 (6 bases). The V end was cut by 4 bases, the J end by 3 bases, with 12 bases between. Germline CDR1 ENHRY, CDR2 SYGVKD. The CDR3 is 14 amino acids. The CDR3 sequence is CAISGREGDTEAFF. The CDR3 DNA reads TGTGCCATCAGTGGCCGAGAGGGGGACACTGAAGCTTTCTTT.

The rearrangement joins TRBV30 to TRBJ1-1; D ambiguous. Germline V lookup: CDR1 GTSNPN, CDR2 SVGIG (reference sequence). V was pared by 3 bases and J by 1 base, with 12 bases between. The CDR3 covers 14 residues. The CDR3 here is CAWRARTANTEAFF. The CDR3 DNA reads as TGTGCCTGGAGGGCGAGGACTGCGAACACTGAAGCTTTCTTT.

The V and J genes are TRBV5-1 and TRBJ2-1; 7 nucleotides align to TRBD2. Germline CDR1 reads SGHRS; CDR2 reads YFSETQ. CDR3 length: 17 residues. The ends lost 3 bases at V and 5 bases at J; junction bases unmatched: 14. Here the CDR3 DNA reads TGCGCCAGCAGCTCCCGCCGTTTATTCGCGGGAGACAATGAGCAGTTCTTC. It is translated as CASSSRRLFAGDNEQFF.

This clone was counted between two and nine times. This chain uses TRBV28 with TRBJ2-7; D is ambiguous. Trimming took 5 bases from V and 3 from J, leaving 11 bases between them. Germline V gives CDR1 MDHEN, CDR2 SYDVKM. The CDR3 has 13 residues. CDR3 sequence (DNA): TGTGCCAGCAGTCCTACAGTAGACTACGAGCAGTACTTC. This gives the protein CASSPTVDYEQYF.

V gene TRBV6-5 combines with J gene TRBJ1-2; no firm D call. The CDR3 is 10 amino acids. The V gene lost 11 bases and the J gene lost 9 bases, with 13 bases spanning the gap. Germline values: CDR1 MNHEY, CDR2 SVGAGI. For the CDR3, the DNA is TGTGCCGCGCGGGGAGTAAGCTACACCTTC. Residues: CAARGVSYTF.

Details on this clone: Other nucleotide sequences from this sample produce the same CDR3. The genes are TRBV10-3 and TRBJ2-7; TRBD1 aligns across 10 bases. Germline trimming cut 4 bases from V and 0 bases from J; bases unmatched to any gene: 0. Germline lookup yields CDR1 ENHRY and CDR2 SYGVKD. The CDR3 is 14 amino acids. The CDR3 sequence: CAISGTGGSYEQYF. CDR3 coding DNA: TGTGCCATCAGTGGGACAGGGGGCTCCTACGAGCAGTACTTC.